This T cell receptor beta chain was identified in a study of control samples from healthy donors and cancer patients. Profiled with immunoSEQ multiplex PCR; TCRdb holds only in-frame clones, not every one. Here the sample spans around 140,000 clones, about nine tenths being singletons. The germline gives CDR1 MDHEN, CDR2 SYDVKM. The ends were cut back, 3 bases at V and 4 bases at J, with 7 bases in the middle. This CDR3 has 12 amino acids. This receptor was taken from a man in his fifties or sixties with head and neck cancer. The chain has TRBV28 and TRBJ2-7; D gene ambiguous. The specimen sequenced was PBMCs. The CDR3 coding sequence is TGTGCCAGCAGTTTCTGGGGATACGAGCAGTACTTC. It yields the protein CASSFWGYEQYF.